This T cell receptor (beta chain) was documented in a study of identifying expanded T cells in peripheral blood. Note on this clone: What it binds is unknown.

Collection occurred without any documented infections or immune events in donors. The study, taken as a whole, reports: Variance in clone template counts between roughly two-week samples significantly increased with total template count across all healthy donors. Differentially abundant clones: 0.95 to 1.5 between replicates, 16.4 at around 2 weeks, approximately 19 at four.

The CDR3 spans 13 residues. Germline values: CDR1 SGHTA, CDR2 FQGNSA. The V end was cut by 3 bases, the J end by 7 bases, with 10 bases between. The repertoire was sequenced with immunoSEQ multiplex PCR; TCRdb's copy has only in-frame clones and lacks some. This table holds tens of thousands of clones, approximately 85% found once. The TCR was taken from a person between 18 and 70 years old in good health. This rearrangement joins TRBV7-2 to TRBJ1-5; D unclear. The sequenced sample consisted of blood. The CDR3 reads CASSFKGQQPQHF. The CDR3 DNA reads TGTGCCAGCAGCTTTAAGGGTCAACAGCCCCAGCATTTT.